This T cell receptor beta chain came from a study of cytomegalovirus exposure and HLA in healthy donors. 60 Vbeta and 13 Jbeta primers were used in PCR. Data came from immunoSEQ multiplex PCR; TCRdb stores just in-frame clones and leaves some out. The data show around 210,000 clones, more than 70% seen once. V dropped 1 base and J dropped 5; count of bases not matched to a gene: 8. Germline V CDR1 and CDR2: SGHNT, YYREEE (reference sequence). CDR3 size: 16 residues. Source material: PBMCs. The V and J genes are TRBV5-4 and TRBJ2-1; 8 bases agree with TRBD2. The TCR was taken from a boy younger than 18 in good health and CMV-seronegative. CDR3 sequence (DNA): TGTGCCAGCAGCTTGCCGTTGGGCGGGAGGAACAATGAGCAGTTCTTC. This translates into CASSLPLGGRNNEQFF.